This section outlines one T cell receptor (beta chain) sequence together with its context. Its antigen is unknown. These data are taken from a study of shared clonotypes between healthy human individuals. Study context: Researchers drew samples from two women and three men aged 18 to 49. CD4 naive and memory got three plates each, CD8 naive two, CD8 memory one. Study results and limitations: The study's rarefaction showed incomplete sorted-subset sequencing despite large depth.

The CDR3 totals 13 residues. The V end was cut by 7 bases, the J end by 9 bases, with 16 bases between. CDR1 is LNHDA, CDR2 SQIVND, per germline (reference sequence). Replicate PCRs run on sorted subsets employed 200 ng DNA, approximately 30,000 T cell genomes. Sequenced by immunoSEQ multiplex PCR; TCRdb stores in-frame clones only, minus some. Found here are 2 million to 3 million clones, around 90% of them singletons; the top ten hold roughly 0.13%. The chain links TRBV19 to TRBJ1-5, with D unclear. Sample: naive CD4+ T cells sorted from blood. Subset described: CD45RA+ positively selected. The TCR comes from a man between 18 and 29 years old in good health. CDR3 residues: CASKDVRDSPQHF. CDR3 bases: TGTGCCAGTAAGGATGTAAGGGATTCGCCCCAGCATTTT.